The 20 T cell receptor beta chains listed next were all sequenced from one sample in a study of T cells in Graves' hyperthyroidism and ophthalmopathy. The source material, RNA transcripts, was used to amplify TCR beta CDR3 regions. First-round RT-PCR with HTBI primers amplified the TCR CDR3 region. In TCRdb, the multiplex PCR reads were re-called with MiXCR into one record per CDR3 protein. In the table there are about 720,000 distinct CDR3 sequences, roughly 15% of which are singletons. Sequencing was done on a sample of blood. The receptors stem from a man aged 18 to 29 with Graves' hyperthyroidism.

This clonotype was recorded a few times. This rearrangement joins TRBV5-1 to TRBJ1-2; D gene unclear. V gave up 4 bases and J gave up 5 bases, with 15 bases separating them. Per germline, CDR1 SGHRS and CDR2 YFSETQ. There are 14 residues in the CDR3. The CDR3 here is CASSLGGEGYGYTF. Written as DNA, the CDR3 is TGCGCCAGCAGCCTAGGCGGGGAAGGTTATGGCTACACCTTC.

The rearrangement links TRBV7-6 to TRBJ2-2; TRBD1 aligns across 8 bases. Germline CDR1 and CDR2: SGHVS and FNYEAQ. The CDR3 has 15 residues. The J segment lost 5 bases and the V segment lost 5 bases, leaving 7 bases of the junction unmatched. Here the CDR3 reads CASSITGGRTGELFF. The DNA for the CDR3 is TGTGCCAGCAGCATCACAGGGGGGCGGACCGGGGAGCTGTTTTTT.

This clonotype has more than one count but fewer than ten. V is TRBV29-1 and J is TRBJ1-1; 8 nucleotides agree with TRBD1. The CDR3 consists of 13 residues. After removal of 6 bases from V and 4 bases from J, the junction contained 7 bases not matched to a gene. Germline CDR1 reads SQVTM; CDR2 reads ANQGSEA. The DNA of the CDR3 is TGCAGCGTCCCGACAGGGGTTACCACTGAAGCTTTCTTT. This codes for CSVPTGVTTEAFF.

The genes are TRBV12-3 or TRBV12-4 and TRBJ2-1, with 15 positions matching TRBD2. V trimming: 6 bases; J trimming: 7 bases; junction bases outside the gene matches: 13. CDR3 size: 18 residues. CDR3 nucleotides: TGTGCCAGCAGGCTCTACGGGACTAGCGGGAGGTGGGGGAATGAGCAGTTCTTC. It is translated as CASRLYGTSGRWGNEQFF.

This clonotype was counted many times. The chain carries TRBV7-2 and TRBJ2-7; 8 nucleotides align to TRBD1. Per germline, CDR1 SGHTA and CDR2 FQGNSA. Trimming at V came to 5 bases and at J to 6 bases, leaving 9 bases not matched to a gene. The CDR3 is 14 amino acids. In nucleotides, the CDR3 is TGTGCCAGCAGCCTCGGACAGGGAGCCGCCGAGCAGTACTTC. It codes for CASSLGQGAAEQYF.

This clonotype was detected only a few times. The chain recombines TRBV3-1 with TRBJ1-6; the match to TRBD1 covers 8 bases. V lost 5 bases and J lost 10; bases outside the gene matches: 7. Germline V gene data show CDR1 as LGHDT and CDR2 as YNNKEL (reference sequence). This CDR3 region has 14 residues. CDR3 nucleotides: TGTGCCAGCAGCTTTGGACAGGGAGAATCACCCCTCCACTTT. It yields the protein CASSFGQGESPLHF.

The chain carries TRBV28 and TRBJ1-5; a possible D gene is TRBD1 (5 bases). Germline V gene lookup returns CDR1 MDHEN and CDR2 SYDVKM. The CDR3 extends over 15 amino acids. V lost 3 bases to trimming and J lost 5 bases, with 14 bases between them. The CDR3 here is CASSLLRTYDQPQHF. The CDR3 region has the DNA TGTGCCAGCAGTTTGCTCCGGACATACGATCAGCCCCAGCATTTT.

There are many counts of this clonotype. This chain uses TRBV28 with TRBJ2-7; 13 bases fit TRBD2. The germline V gene has CDR1 MDHEN and CDR2 SYDVKM. V dropped 6 bases and J dropped 6; count of bases not matched to a gene: 5. The CDR3 loop spans 14 amino acids. The CDR3 here is CASRPLAGGREQYF. The CDR3 DNA is TGTGCCAGCAGACCACTAGCGGGAGGGCGCGAGCAGTACTTC.

This clonotype was found a few times. The V and J genes are TRBV28 and TRBJ2-1; 14 nucleotides align to TRBD2. CDR3 length: 16 residues. The V gene's germline CDR1 is MDHEN and CDR2 SYDVKM. V was clipped by 7 bases and J by 7 bases; unmatched bases: 9. The CDR3 DNA follows: TGTGCCAGCAACGCTCCGGGACTAGCGGGAGTAAATGAGCAGTTCTTC. Translated, it gives CASNAPGLAGVNEQFF.

There are many counts of this clonotype. The chain employs TRBV12-3 or TRBV12-4 and TRBJ2-2, with 9 bases aligning to TRBD2. There are 17 residues in the CDR3. V gave up 7 bases and J gave up 5 bases; unmatched junction bases: 14. DNA of the CDR3: TGTGCCAGCATCCCCCGGGTTAGCGGGAGAAGTACCGGGGAGCTGTTTTTT. This codes for CASIPRVSGRSTGELFF.

This clonotype was found many times. The chain recombines TRBV28 with TRBJ2-1, with 7 bases identical to TRBD2. V lost 7 bases, J lost 3 bases, and 9 bases stayed unmatched. CDR1 is MDHEN and CDR2 is SYDVKM in the germline V gene. The CDR3 is made up of 15 amino acids. CDR3 sequence: CASTPRGEGYNEQFF. Here the CDR3 DNA reads TGTGCCAGCACCCCCCGGGGGGAGGGCTACAATGAGCAGTTCTTC. Combining the CDR3 with reference TRBV28 and TRBJ2-1 gives the whole variable domain DVKVTQSSRYLVKRTGEKVFLECVQDMDHENMFWYRQDPGLGLRLIYFSYDVKMKEKGDIPEGYSVSREKKERFSLILESASTNQTSMYLCASTPRGEGYNEQFFGPGTRLTVL.

J is TRBJ2-7 and V is TRBV20-1; D possibly corresponds to TRBD2 (6 bases). Between the trimmed V and J ends, which lost 0 bases and 3 bases, there was a span of 15 bases. Germline V gene data show CDR1 as DFQATT and CDR2 as SNEGSKA (reference sequence). This CDR3 region has 15 residues. CDR3 in DNA: TGCAGTGCTAGAGATCTTCGGGGGACTTACTACGAGCAGTACTTC. It codes for CSARDLRGTYYEQYF.

This chain joins TRBV2 and TRBJ1-2; no definite D call. V lost 5 bases, J lost 0 bases, and 22 bases lay in between. Germline V gene lookup returns CDR1 SNHLY and CDR2 FYNNEI. CDR3 size: 18 residues. CDR3 sequence: CASSPVRRLRDTNYGYTF. DNA of the CDR3: TGTGCCAGCAGTCCGGTGAGGAGATTAAGGGATACTAACTATGGCTACACCTTC.

This clonotype was recorded at least ten times. The rearrangement links TRBV12-3 or TRBV12-4 to TRBJ1-1; 7 bases are shared with TRBD1. After removal of 5 bases from V and 1 base from J, the junction contained 4 bases not matched to a gene. The CDR3 totals 14 residues. Written as DNA, the CDR3 is TGTGCCAGCAGTCAACAGGGGAAGAACACTGAAGCTTTCTTT. It encodes CASSQQGKNTEAFF.

The table lists this clonotype with a few counts. The J gene is TRBJ1-1, the V gene TRBV6-1, with D unclear. Germline V CDR1 and CDR2: MNHNS, SASEGT. The V and J ends lost 2 bases and 7 bases respectively, with 11 bases between them. The CDR3 is 13 residues long. The CDR3: CASSESGGDEAFF. The CDR3, as DNA: TGTGCCAGCAGTGAAAGTGGAGGCGATGAAGCTTTCTTT.

This clonotype has at least ten counts. The chain combines TRBV18 with TRBJ2-1; D call uncertain. The ends were cut back, 6 bases at V and 4 bases at J, with 10 bases in the middle. The CDR3 totals 13 residues. Germline CDR1 is KGHSH and CDR2 is LQKENI. DNA for the CDR3: TGTGCCAGCTCCACCCGGCAGTACAATGAGCAGTTCTTC. Its protein product is CASSTRQYNEQFF.

The J gene is TRBJ2-1, the V gene TRBV27; 12 nucleotides line up with TRBD1. The CDR3 loop spans 15 amino acids. V lost 10 bases to trimming and J lost 8 bases; unmatched junction nucleotides: 12. In germline, CDR1 is MNHEY, CDR2 SMNVEV (reference sequence). In nucleotides, the CDR3 is TGTGCCACTTCGACCGGGACAGGGGGCCGGGATGAGCAGTTCTTC. Protein product: CATSTGTGGRDEQFF.

This chain uses TRBV25-1 with TRBJ2-5, with a possible D match to TRBD2 (7 bases). V was clipped by 3 bases and J by 5 bases, with 16 bases between them. Germline CDR1 MGHDK, CDR2 SYGVNS. The CDR3 loop spans 15 amino acids. CDR3 sequence (DNA): TGTGCCAGCAGTGACTATGTAGGGGGGGGGGAGACCCAGTACTTC. Protein sequence: CASSDYVGGGETQYF.

This clonotype was detected ten times or more. This chain uses TRBV2 with TRBJ1-2; D gene unclear. The germline CDR1 and CDR2 sequences are SNHLY and FYNNEI. The V and J ends lost 8 bases and 4 bases respectively, with 5 bases between them. The CDR3 runs to 10 residues. The CDR3 DNA follows: TGTGCCAGCGGGAGCTATGGCTACACCTTC. Residues: CASGSYGYTF.

There are a few counts of this clonotype. A much larger clone sits a single nucleotide away, making a read error possible. The V gene is TRBV2, the J gene TRBJ2-1, with D perhaps assigned TRBD1 or TRBD2 (6 bases each). The germline CDR1 and CDR2 sequences are SNHLY and FYNNEI. The CDR3 has 14 residues. Trimming removed 7 bases at V and 8 bases at J, with 18 bases between. This CDR3 reads CASTRSGGPDEQFF. The CDR3 DNA follows: TGTGCCAGCACCAGAAGTGGGGGGCCAGATGAGCAGTTCTTC.